The clone carrying this TCR beta chain appeared a few times. Antigen: not known. These data originate in a study of PD-1 blockade in classical Hodgkin lymphoma. General study results and limits: The study reported lower baseline TCR diversity in newly diagnosed patients than in healthy donors. Patients who responded completely had about the same baseline diversity as newly diagnosed patients. Underlying causes for the observed repertoire differences were not defined, possibly disease activity or prior therapy. There was a significant rise in CD4+ TCR diversity by C4D1, with no such rise for CD8+.

With no exception, relapse followed autologous stem cell transplantation in all patients, and brentuximab vedotin exposure varied. The authors purified CD4+ T cells from thawed PBMCs by magnetic negative selection. The CDR3 runs 13 residues. CDR1 LGHNT and CDR2 FRNRAP come from the germline V gene. The V gene lost 2 bases and the J gene lost 4 bases, with 6 bases spanning the gap. Only in-frame clones appear in the TCRdb table, and some are missing; sequencing was by immunoSEQ multiplex PCR. This table has about 7,500 clones, roughly 85% appearing once. Sample: CD4+ T cells from blood, taken at baseline. This sequence was found in a human donor with classical Hodgkin lymphoma. The V and J genes are TRBV12-5 and TRBJ2-1; D remains ambiguous. Here the CDR3 reads CASGLSEYNEQFF. CDR3 sequence (DNA): TGTGCTAGTGGTTTGTCAGAATACAATGAGCAGTTCTTC.